These 10 T cell receptor beta chains were all obtained from the same sample, sequenced in a study of T cells in Graves' hyperthyroidism and ophthalmopathy. RNA transcripts provided the source from which TCR beta CDR3 regions were amplified. Initially, a first-round RT-PCR of the TCR CDR3 employed the HTBI primer set. MiXCR, run by TCRdb on the multiplex PCR reads, gives a single entry per CDR3 protein. The table lists 450,000 to 550,000 distinct CDR3 sequences, around a quarter of them singletons. Sequencing was performed on blood. The receptors stem from a young woman with Graves' ophthalmopathy.

This clonotype was observed many times. This chain links TRBV7-6 with TRBJ1-2; no clear D. CDR1 and CDR2 from the germline V gene are SGHVS and FNYEAQ. This CDR3 is built from 13 residues. V lost 5 bases and J 1 base, leaving 8 bases between the germline ends. The DNA for the CDR3 is TGTGCCAGCAGCGGGAATTTTAACTATGGCTACACCTTC. Amino acid sequence: CASSGNFNYGYTF.

This clonotype was picked up many times. This chain links TRBV11-1 with TRBJ2-7; 12 bases line up with TRBD1. Germline V gives CDR1 SGHAT, CDR2 FQDESV (reference sequence). J gave up 5 bases and V 4 bases, and 6 bases lay outside the gene matches. The CDR3 runs to 15 residues. CDR3 residues: CASSSPGQGANEQYF. CDR3 nucleotides: TGTGCCAGCAGCTCACCGGGACAGGGGGCCAACGAGCAGTACTTC.

This clonotype was seen at least ten times. The chain carries TRBV5-1 and TRBJ1-1; D possibly corresponds to TRBD1 (6 bases). The CDR3 has 13 residues. CDR1 SGHRS and CDR2 YFSETQ come from the germline V gene. Trimming pared 1 base from V and 3 bases from J, leaving 7 bases between. The CDR3 region has the DNA TGCGCCAGCAGCTTGAAGGGGGACACTGAAGCTTTCTTT. It translates to CASSLKGDTEAFF.

The chain combines TRBV4-3 with TRBJ1-2, with D unresolved. Germline V gives CDR1 LGHNA, CDR2 YSLEER. V lost 0 bases and J lost 8, with 13 bases in between. The CDR3 is 14 residues long. The CDR3 bases are TGCGCCAGCAGCCAAGATCGCTGGGTTGAAGGCTACACCTTC. Its protein product is CASSQDRWVEGYTF.

V and J are TRBV19 and TRBJ2-2; 7 nucleotides line up with TRBD1. The ends lost 8 bases at V and 5 bases at J; junction bases unmatched: 8. Germline CDR1 is LNHDA and CDR2 is SQIVND (reference sequence). The CDR3 totals 14 residues. CDR3 sequence (DNA): TGTGCCAGTGACAGGGTAGGGAGAACCGGGGAGCTGTTTTTT. Encoded protein: CASDRVGRTGELFF.

This clonotype was seen repeatedly, ten times or more. The gene calls are TRBV10-3 and TRBJ1-2; TRBD1 agrees at 9 bases. Trimming removed 11 bases from V and 4 bases from J; junction bases left unmatched: 8. Germline CDR1 ENHRY, CDR2 SYGVKD. The CDR3 contains 13 residues. In DNA, the CDR3 is TGTGCCTCTTCGGGACAGGGCCCCTATGGCTACACCTTC. Its translation: CASSGQGPYGYTF.

This clonotype was picked up many times. The chain couples TRBV29-1 to TRBJ2-7, with D perhaps given as TRBD1 or TRBD2 (6 bases each). Germline CDR1 reads SQVTM; CDR2 reads ANQGSEA. This CDR3 has 13 amino acids. The V end was cut by 4 bases, the J end by 2 bases, with 12 bases between. DNA for the CDR3: TGCAGCGTTGGTGACGGGGGCACCTACGAGCAGTACTTC. Protein product: CSVGDGGTYEQYF.

This clonotype was seen ten or more times. The chain uses TRBV6-4 and TRBJ2-7; 11 bases map to TRBD2. Germline CDR1 and CDR2: MRHNA and SNTAGT. J lost 5 bases, V lost 6 bases, and 15 bases had no gene match. The CDR3 is 17 amino acids. Here the CDR3 reads CASSGSIAGGRKDEQYF. CDR3 coding DNA: TGTGCCAGCAGCGGGTCCATAGCGGGGGGGCGAAAAGACGAGCAGTACTTC.

This clonotype was seen many times. The chain uses TRBV14 and TRBJ2-7; 7 nucleotides line up with TRBD1. After removal of 2 bases from V and 5 bases from J, the junction contained 9 bases not matched to a gene. The germline gives CDR1 SGHDN, CDR2 FVKESK. The CDR3 consists of 15 residues. The CDR3 region has the DNA TGTGCCAGCAGCCAAAATCGGCAGGGGGTTCACGAGCAGTACTTC. Its protein is CASSQNRQGVHEQYF.

This clonotype was seen ten or more times. DNA for the CDR3: TGTGCCAGCAGCTGGGGGGTAAGGGAGACCCAGTACTTC. Amino acid sequence: CASSWGVRETQYF. J is TRBJ2-5 and V is TRBV6-2 or TRBV6-3, with D possibly TRBD2 on 6 matching bases. With 6 bases removed from V and 5 bases from J, the gap between germline ends came to 13 bases. This CDR3 spans 13 amino acids. Germline V gene sequence: CDR1 MNHEY, CDR2 SVGEGT.